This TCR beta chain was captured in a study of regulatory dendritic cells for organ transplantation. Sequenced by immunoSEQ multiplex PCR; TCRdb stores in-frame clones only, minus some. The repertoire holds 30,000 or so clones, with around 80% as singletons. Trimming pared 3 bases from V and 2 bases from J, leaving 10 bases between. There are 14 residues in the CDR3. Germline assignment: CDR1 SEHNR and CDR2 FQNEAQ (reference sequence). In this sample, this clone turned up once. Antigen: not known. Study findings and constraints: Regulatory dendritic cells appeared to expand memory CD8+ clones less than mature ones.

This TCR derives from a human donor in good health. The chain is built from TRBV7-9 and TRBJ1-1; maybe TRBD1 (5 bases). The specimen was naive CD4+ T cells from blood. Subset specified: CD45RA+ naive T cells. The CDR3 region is CASSFGGLNTEAFF. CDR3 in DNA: TGTGCCAGCAGCTTCGGGGGTTTAAACACTGAAGCTTTCTTT.